Each of the 26 T cell receptor beta chains below was sequenced from the same sample in a study of blood T cell repertoires in COVID-19. Libraries were prepared by immunoSEQ multiplex PCR; TCRdb keeps only in-frame clonotypes and omits some of them. The sample lists under 300,000 clones; about 86% were seen once. Sequencing was done on a sample of peripheral blood. The receptor set was obtained from a man in his sixties with acute or convalescent COVID-19.

This clone was observed a few times. The chain links TRBV28 to TRBJ2-2, with 14 bases identical to TRBD2. V lost 4 bases and J lost 1; bases outside the gene matches: 11. This CDR3 contains 20 residues. From germline, CDR1 is MDHEN and CDR2 SYDVKM. The CDR3 nucleotides read TGTGCCAGCAGTTCAACCAATATCGGACTAGCGGGAGGGAACACCGGGGAGCTGTTTTTT. This gives the protein CASSSTNIGLAGGNTGELFF.

V gene TRBV6-2 or TRBV6-3 combines with J gene TRBJ2-1, with 7 nucleotides matching TRBD2. The CDR3 contains 16 residues. Trimming cost V 4 bases and J 6 bases; bases outside gene matches: 12. The V gene's germline CDR1 is MNHEY and CDR2 SVGEGT. DNA of the CDR3: TGTGCCAGCAGTTCACTCGGTCGTACGGGGGGCAATGAGCAGTTCTTC. Amino acid sequence: CASSSLGRTGGNEQFF.

This chain joins TRBV3-1 (or the pseudogene TRBV3-2) and TRBJ2-5, with unresolved D. The germline V gene has CDR1 LGHDT and CDR2 YNNKEL (reference sequence). The length of the CDR3 is 14 residues. Trimming shortened V by 0 bases and J by 2 bases, and 7 bases separated the two germline ends. CDR3 amino acids: CASSQDLVQETQYF. CDR3 sequence (DNA): TGTGCCAGCAGCCAAGATCTCGTACAAGAGACCCAGTACTTC.

V and J are TRBV27 and TRBJ2-7, with 9 bases identical to TRBD1. With 5 bases clipped from V and 2 bases from J, the junction kept 10 bases outside the gene matches. The CDR3 has 16 residues. Looked up from germline, CDR1 is MNHEY and CDR2 is SMNVEV (reference sequence). CDR3 sequence reads: CASSPRPDRGPYEQYF. CDR3 bases: TGTGCCAGCAGTCCTCGGCCGGACAGGGGTCCCTACGAGCAGTACTTC.

V is TRBV15 and J is TRBJ2-5; D call uncertain. Germline CDR1 LNHNV, CDR2 YYDKDF (reference sequence). Trimming shortened V by 1 base and J by 5 bases, and 8 bases separated the two germline ends. This CDR3 comprises 13 residues. The CDR3 DNA sequence: TGTGCCACCAGCAGAGTCCGGTGGGAGACCCAGTACTTC. This encodes CATSRVRWETQYF.

This chain links TRBV30 with TRBJ2-5; TRBD1 aligns across 7 bases. The CDR3 contains 15 residues. With V trimmed by 0 bases and J by 3 bases, 7 bases remained unmatched. Germline V gene data show CDR1 as GTSNPN and CDR2 as SVGIG (reference sequence). CDR3 protein: CAWSVLQGLKETQYF. The CDR3 coding sequence is TGTGCCTGGAGTGTACTACAGGGGCTGAAAGAGACCCAGTACTTC.

Regarding this clone: The same CDR3 can be traced to other DNA sequences in this sample. Written as DNA, the CDR3 is TGTGCCAGCAGTTACTCGCGGGGAAACACTGAAGCTTTCTTT. It translates to CASSYSRGNTEAFF. The chain joins TRBV6-5 to TRBJ1-1, with unresolved D. The germline gives CDR1 MNHEY, CDR2 SVGAGI. V dropped 0 bases and J dropped 2 bases, with 7 bases sitting between them. This CDR3 is built from 14 residues.

This chain uses TRBV3-1 (or the pseudogene TRBV3-2) with TRBJ2-5; TRBD2 agrees at 8 bases. V lost 1 base, J lost 2 bases, and 9 bases stayed unmatched. Germline values: CDR1 LGHDT, CDR2 YNNKEL (reference sequence). This CDR3 has 17 residues. Here the CDR3 DNA reads TGTGCCAGCAGCCAAGGGTTAGGGGTAGCGGGACAAGAGACCCAGTACTTC. This translates into CASSQGLGVAGQETQYF.

This chain connects TRBV29-1 to TRBJ2-1, with 8 bases matching TRBD2. CDR1 is SQVTM and CDR2 is ANQGSEA in the germline V gene. V shed 4 bases, J shed 6 bases, and the junction held 5 bases outside the gene matches. This CDR3 has 13 residues. Written as DNA, the CDR3 is TGCAGCGTTGTGGCGGGGGGAGGCAATGAGCAGTTCTTC. This translates into CSVVAGGGNEQFF.

This clone was observed a few times. The chain carries TRBV5-4 and TRBJ2-2, with 7 nucleotides matching TRBD2. In germline, CDR1 is SGHNT, CDR2 YYREEE (reference sequence). Germline trimming cut 4 bases from V and 6 bases from J; bases unmatched to any gene: 6. CDR3 length: 14 amino acids. The CDR3 spells CASSPGGGAGELFF. For the CDR3, the DNA is TGTGCCAGCAGCCCAGGCGGGGGAGCCGGGGAGCTGTTTTTT.

The chain combines TRBV4-2 with TRBJ1-2; the match to TRBD1 covers 9 bases. This CDR3 has 14 amino acids. The junction had 5 bases not matched to a gene; V was cut back by 2 bases and J by 7 bases. In germline, CDR1 is LGHNA, CDR2 YNFKEQ. CDR3 sequence reads: CASSQTGTGIGYTF. The CDR3 bases are TGTGCCAGCAGCCAAACGGGGACAGGGATTGGCTACACCTTC.

The chain recombines TRBV6-5 with TRBJ2-3, with a weak D call TRBD2 (6 bases). Germline V CDR1 and CDR2: MNHEY, SVGAGI. V shed 7 bases and J shed 2 bases, with 10 bases lying between them. This CDR3 region has 13 residues. The CDR3 is CASKSGVTDTQYF. Here the CDR3 DNA reads TGTGCCAGCAAGTCGGGAGTCACAGATACGCAGTATTTT.

V gene TRBV19 combines with J gene TRBJ2-3; no firm D call. The length of the CDR3 is 14 residues. The germline gives CDR1 LNHDA, CDR2 SQIVND (reference sequence). V was pared by 0 bases and J by 0 bases, with 4 bases between. The CDR3 protein is CASSIEASTDTQYF. CDR3 DNA: TGTGCCAGTAGTATAGAGGCAAGCACAGATACGCAGTATTTT.

The chain links TRBV7-9 to TRBJ1-4, with D possibly TRBD1 on 5 matching bases. CDR3 size: 15 residues. In germline, CDR1 is SEHNR, CDR2 FQNEAQ (reference sequence). Trimming left V 7 bases short and J 5 bases short, with 17 bases between. The CDR3 protein is CASNPGGGKNEKLFF. The CDR3 nucleotides are TGTGCCAGCAACCCAGGCGGGGGGAAAAATGAAAAACTGTTTTTT. Looking up the rest from reference TRBV7-9 and TRBJ1-4 gives the full variable domain: DTGVSQNPRHKITKRGQNVTFRCDPISEHNRLYWYRQTLGQGPEFLTYFQNEAQLEKSRLLSDRFSAERPKGSFSTLEIQRTEQGDSAMYLCASNPGGGKNEKLFFGSGTQLSVL.

The CDR3 DNA follows: TGTGCCAGCAGTTTAAACAGGGAAGTGCCCCAGCATTTT. Protein sequence: CASSLNREVPQHF. This chain uses TRBV28 with TRBJ1-5; D perhaps matches TRBD1 (6 bases). The germline V gene encodes CDR1 MDHEN and CDR2 SYDVKM. This CDR3 region has 13 residues. V was cut by 2 bases and J by 9 bases, with 11 bases left in between.

This sequence joins TRBV29-1 and TRBJ2-7; a possible D gene is TRBD2 (6 bases). V gave up 0 bases and J gave up 3 bases, with 6 bases separating them. CDR3 length: 12 residues. Germline V gene data show CDR1 as SQVTM and CDR2 as ANQGSEA. CDR3 bases: TGCAGCGTTGAAGAAGCGGGCTACGAGCAGTACTTC. It codes for CSVEEAGYEQYF.

V gene TRBV11-2 combines with J gene TRBJ2-7, with 7 bases aligning to TRBD2. The germline V gene has CDR1 SGHAT and CDR2 FQNNGV. CDR3 length: 15 amino acids. Trimming at V came to 5 bases and at J to 5 bases, leaving 12 bases not matched to a gene. The CDR3 sequence: CASSPLDGRLDEQYF. The CDR3 bases are TGTGCCAGCAGCCCCCTGGACGGGAGGCTCGACGAGCAGTACTTC.

The gene calls are TRBV18 and TRBJ1-1; 8 nucleotides agree with TRBD1. Germline trimming cut 6 bases from V and 6 bases from J; bases unmatched to any gene: 12. The CDR3 spans 15 residues. CDR1 is KGHSH, CDR2 LQKENI, per germline. CDR3 sequence (DNA): TGTGCCAGCTCCTCGAGGCAGGGGGCGCTCCCTGAAGCTTTCTTT. It specifies CASSSRQGALPEAFF.

A few counts support this clone. This sequence joins TRBV5-1 and TRBJ2-7, with D unclear. The ends were cut back, 0 bases at V and 7 bases at J, with 14 bases in the middle. The CDR3 length is 14 residues. Germline V CDR1 and CDR2: SGHRS, YFSETQ. Here the CDR3 reads CASSLGLPPLEQYF. Here the CDR3 DNA reads TGCGCCAGCAGCTTGGGCCTGCCCCCTCTAGAGCAGTACTTC.

The V gene is TRBV30, the J gene TRBJ2-7, with TRBD1 identical over 7 bases. The germline gives CDR1 GTSNPN, CDR2 SVGIG (reference sequence). Trimming took 0 bases from V and 6 from J; bases not matched to a gene: 5. The CDR3 is 13 amino acids. As DNA, the CDR3 is TGTGCCTGGAGTGTGAGGACAGGAGGCGAGCAGTACTTC. Translation gives CAWSVRTGGEQYF. The whole variable domain, remainder taken from reference TRBV30 and TRBJ2-7, is SQTIHQWPATLVQPVGSPLSLECTVEGTSNPNLYWYRQAAGRGLQLLFYSVGIGQISSEVPQNLSASRPQDRQFILSSKKLLLSDSGFYLCAWSVRTGGEQYFGPGTRLTVT.

This clone has a count of ten or more. CDR3 sequence: CASSLKLAGGLKGQYF. CDR3 DNA sequence: TGTGCCAGCAGCTTAAAACTAGCGGGAGGCCTCAAAGGGCAGTACTTC. The chain carries TRBV7-2 and TRBJ2-7; 12 bases map to TRBD2. Germline CDR1 and CDR2: SGHTA and FQGNSA. The V gene end was trimmed by 2 bases and the J gene end by 9 bases; junction bases not matched to a gene: 11. CDR3 length equals 16 residues.

The chain combines TRBV9 with TRBJ1-3; unclear D gene. This CDR3 is 14 amino acids long. Germline-derived CDR1 and CDR2 are SGDLS and YYNGEE. V dropped 1 base and J dropped 0 bases, with 5 bases sitting between them. This chain's CDR3 is CASSVSYSGNTIYF. The CDR3 nucleotides read TGTGCCAGCAGCGTATCCTACTCTGGAAACACCATATATTTT. Full variable domain (remainder filled in from reference TRBV9 and TRBJ1-3): DSGVTQTPKHLITATGQRVTLRCSPRSGDLSVYWYQQSLDQGLQFLIQYYNGEERAKGNILERFSAQQFPDLHSELNLSSLELGDSALYFCASSVSYSGNTIYFGEGSWLTVV.

The chain combines TRBV24-1 with TRBJ2-7; TRBD1 agrees at 8 bases. J was trimmed by 2 bases and V by 6 bases; bases with no gene match: 11. The CDR3 is 16 amino acids. Germline lookup yields CDR1 KGHDR and CDR2 SFDVKD. CDR3 loop: CATSSSRAGGTYEQYF. Written as DNA, the CDR3 is TGTGCCACCAGTTCGTCCCGTGCAGGGGGCACCTACGAGCAGTACTTC.

This chain links TRBV30 with TRBJ1-2, with a possible D match to TRBD1 (5 bases). Germline V gene lookup returns CDR1 GTSNPN and CDR2 SVGIG (reference sequence). V lost 0 bases, J lost 8 bases, and 10 bases lay in between. The CDR3 runs to 12 residues. The CDR3 region is CAWSVGGEGYTF. As DNA, the CDR3 is TGTGCCTGGAGTGTTGGAGGGGAAGGCTACACCTTC.

This clone was counted a single time. The chain uses TRBV7-2 and TRBJ2-1, with TRBD1 matching over 7 bases. This CDR3 comprises 15 residues. Trimming at V came to 1 base and at J to 5 bases, leaving 5 bases not matched to a gene. The V gene's germline CDR1 is SGHTA and CDR2 FQGNSA. The DNA of the CDR3 is TGTGCCAGCAGCTTAGAGACAGGGTCCCACAATGAGCAGTTCTTC. Encoded protein: CASSLETGSHNEQFF.

The chain has TRBV28 and TRBJ2-1, with 10 bases aligning to TRBD1. The J segment lost 7 bases and the V segment lost 5 bases, leaving 11 bases of the junction unmatched. Germline-derived CDR1 and CDR2 are MDHEN and SYDVKM. This CDR3 comprises 16 residues. The CDR3 sequence is CASSTSGTGVGNEQFF. The CDR3 region has the DNA TGTGCCAGCAGTACCTCCGGGACAGGGGTTGGGAATGAGCAGTTCTTC.